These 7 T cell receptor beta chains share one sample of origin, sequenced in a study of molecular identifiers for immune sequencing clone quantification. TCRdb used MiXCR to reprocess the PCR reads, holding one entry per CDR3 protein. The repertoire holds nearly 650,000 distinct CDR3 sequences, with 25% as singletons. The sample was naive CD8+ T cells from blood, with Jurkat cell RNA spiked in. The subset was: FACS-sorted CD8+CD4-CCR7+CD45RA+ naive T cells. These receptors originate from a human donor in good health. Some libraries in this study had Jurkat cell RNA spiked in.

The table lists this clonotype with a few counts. The chain's CDR3 is CASSFFRSGYQPQHF. CDR3 DNA: TGTGCCAGCAGCTTTTTCAGGTCGGGGTATCAGCCCCAGCATTTT. The rearrangement uses TRBV5-8 and TRBJ1-5; the D is unclear. Germline CDR1 is SGHTS and CDR2 is YDEGEE. CDR3 length: 15 residues. V dropped 2 bases and J dropped 5 bases, with 14 bases sitting between them.

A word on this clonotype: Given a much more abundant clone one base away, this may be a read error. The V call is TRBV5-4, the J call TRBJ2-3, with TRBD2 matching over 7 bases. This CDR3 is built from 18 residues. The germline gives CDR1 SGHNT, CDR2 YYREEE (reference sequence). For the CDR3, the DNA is TGTGCCAGCAGCCTAAGTACCCCTAGCGGCACCCGCACAGGTACGCAGTATTTT. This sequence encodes CASSLSTPSGTRTGTQYF.

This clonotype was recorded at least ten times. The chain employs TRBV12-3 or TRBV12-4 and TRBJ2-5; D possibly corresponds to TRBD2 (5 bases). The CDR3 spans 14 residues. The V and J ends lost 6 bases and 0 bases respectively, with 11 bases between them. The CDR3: CASRPPGNQETQYF. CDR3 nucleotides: TGTGCCAGCAGACCGCCGGGGAACCAAGAGACCCAGTACTTC.

The CDR3 coding sequence is TGTGCCAGTAGTATTCCGGGAGTGGTTTTCAATGAGCAGTTCTTC. Amino acids: CASSIPGVVFNEQFF. The chain combines TRBV19 with TRBJ2-1, with D possibly being TRBD2 (6 bases). V lost 3 bases to trimming and J lost 6 bases, with 15 bases between them. This CDR3 comprises 15 residues. The germline V gene encodes CDR1 LNHDA and CDR2 SQIVND (reference sequence). The variable domain in full, with the rest retrieved from reference TRBV19 and TRBJ2-1, is DGGITQSPKYLFRKEGQNVTLSCEQNLNHDAMYWYRQDPGQGLRLIYYSQIVNDFQKGDIAEGYSVSREKKESFPLTVTSAQKNPTAFYLCASSIPGVVFNEQFFGPGTRLTVL.

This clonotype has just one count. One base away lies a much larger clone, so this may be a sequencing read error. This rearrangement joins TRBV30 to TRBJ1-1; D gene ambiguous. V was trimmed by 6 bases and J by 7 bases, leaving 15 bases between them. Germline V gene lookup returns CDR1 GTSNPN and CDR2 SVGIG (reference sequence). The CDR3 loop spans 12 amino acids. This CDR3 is CACTPTRFEAFF. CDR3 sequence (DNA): TGTGCCTGCACTCCCACCCGTTTTGAAGCTTTCTTT.

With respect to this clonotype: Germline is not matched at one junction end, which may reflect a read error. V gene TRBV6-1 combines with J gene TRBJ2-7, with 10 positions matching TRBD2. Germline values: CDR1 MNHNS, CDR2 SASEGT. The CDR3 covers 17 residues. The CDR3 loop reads CASSTPGLAIWSCEQYF. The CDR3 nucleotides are TGTGCCAGCAGTACCCCGGGACTAGCGATTTGGTCCTGCGAGCAGTACTTC.

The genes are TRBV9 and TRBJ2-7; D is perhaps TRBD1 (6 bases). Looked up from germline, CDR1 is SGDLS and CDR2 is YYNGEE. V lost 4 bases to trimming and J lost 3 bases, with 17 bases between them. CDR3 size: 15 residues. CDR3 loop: CASSPGRDKIYEQYF. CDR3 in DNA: TGTGCCAGCAGCCCCGGCCGGGACAAGATCTACGAGCAGTACTTC.